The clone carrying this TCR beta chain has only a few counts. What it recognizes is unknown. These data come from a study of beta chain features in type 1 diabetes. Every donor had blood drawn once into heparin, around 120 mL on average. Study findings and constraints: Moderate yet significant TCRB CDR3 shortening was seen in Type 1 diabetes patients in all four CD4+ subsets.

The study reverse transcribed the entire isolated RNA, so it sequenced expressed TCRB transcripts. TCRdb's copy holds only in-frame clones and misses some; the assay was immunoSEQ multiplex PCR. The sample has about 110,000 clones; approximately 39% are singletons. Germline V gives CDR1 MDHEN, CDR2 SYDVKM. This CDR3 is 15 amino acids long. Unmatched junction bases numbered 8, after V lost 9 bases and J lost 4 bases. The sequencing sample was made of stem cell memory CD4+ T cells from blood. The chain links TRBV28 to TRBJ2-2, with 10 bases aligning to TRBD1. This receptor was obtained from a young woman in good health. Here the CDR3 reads CASGGQGKATGELFF. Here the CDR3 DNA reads TGTGCCAGTGGGGGACAGGGGAAGGCCACCGGGGAGCTGTTTTTT.